Sequencing of this TCR beta chain was carried out in a study of blood T cell repertoires in COVID-19. Study context: Both acute and convalescent COVID-19 samples were obtained from the United States, Italy and Spain. The cDNA or gDNA used as material had been derived from T cells, B-cell-depleted T cells, or PBMCs.

Assignments of participants to cohorts depended upon their own reported clinical history. Methods used by the authors: How many nucleated cells were present was estimated from reference gene primer amplification. Profiled with immunoSEQ multiplex PCR; TCRdb holds only in-frame clones, not every one. V and J calls and clone size are as listed in that table; D and trimming were resolved from the DNA. This repertoire shows about 140,000 clones, 84% found once; its top ten account for about 5.5%. Sequences were obtained from PBMCs or T cells enriched from blood (not recorded which). This receptor was obtained from a man in his forties with acute COVID-19.

The CDR3 DNA reads as TGTGCCAGCTGGGTTGACATGTCCTACGAGCAGTACTTC. It yields the protein CASWVDMSYEQYF. The chain joins TRBV2 to TRBJ2-7; D gene ambiguous. The CDR3 contains 13 residues. The V end lost 8 bases, the J end lost 1 base, and 12 bases lay between the germline ends. Looked up from germline, CDR1 is SNHLY and CDR2 is FYNNEI.